This TCR beta chain derives from a study of CD8 T cells in Susac syndrome. When the RNA was reverse transcribed, random hexamers were used with an input of about 0.45 to 1 ug. MiXCR, run by TCRdb on the immunoSEQ multiplex PCR reads, gives a single entry per CDR3 protein. The top ten hold under 1% of the sample, which has tens of thousands of distinct CDR3 sequences, about 94% seen once. Germline trimming cut 2 bases from V and 6 bases from J; bases unmatched to any gene: 3. CDR1 and CDR2 (germline): MDHEN, SYDVKM. The CDR3 contains 13 residues. The sequencing input was CD8+ T cells from PBMCs. The source of this sequence is a human donor with Susac syndrome. The chain is built from TRBV28 and TRBJ2-7; 8 bases map to TRBD2. The CDR3: CASSLDAGGEQYF. The CDR3 region has the DNA TGTGCCAGCAGTTTAGATGCGGGAGGCGAGCAGTACTTC.